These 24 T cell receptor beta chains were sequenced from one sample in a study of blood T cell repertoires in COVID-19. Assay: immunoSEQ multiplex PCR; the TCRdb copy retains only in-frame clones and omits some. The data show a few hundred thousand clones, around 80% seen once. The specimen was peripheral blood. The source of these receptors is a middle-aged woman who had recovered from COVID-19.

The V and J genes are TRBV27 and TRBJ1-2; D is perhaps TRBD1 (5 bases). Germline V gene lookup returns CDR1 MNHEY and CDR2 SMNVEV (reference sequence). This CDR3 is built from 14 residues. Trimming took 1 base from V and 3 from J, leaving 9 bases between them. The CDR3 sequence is CASSLYQGYYGYTF. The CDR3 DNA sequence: TGTGCCAGCAGTTTATATCAGGGATACTATGGCTACACCTTC.

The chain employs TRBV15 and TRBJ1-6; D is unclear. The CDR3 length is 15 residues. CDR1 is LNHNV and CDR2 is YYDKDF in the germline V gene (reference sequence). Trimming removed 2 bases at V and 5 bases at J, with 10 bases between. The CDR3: CATSRTHMDNSPLHF. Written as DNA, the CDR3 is TGTGCCACCAGCAGAACCCACATGGATAATTCACCCCTCCACTTT.

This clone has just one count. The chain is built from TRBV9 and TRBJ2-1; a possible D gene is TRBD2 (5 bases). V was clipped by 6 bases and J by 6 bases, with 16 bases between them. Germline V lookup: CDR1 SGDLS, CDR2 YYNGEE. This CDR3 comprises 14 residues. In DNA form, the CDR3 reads TGTGCCAGCAATGATGGGAGAGTCGTCAATGAGCAGTTCTTC. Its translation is CASNDGRVVNEQFF.

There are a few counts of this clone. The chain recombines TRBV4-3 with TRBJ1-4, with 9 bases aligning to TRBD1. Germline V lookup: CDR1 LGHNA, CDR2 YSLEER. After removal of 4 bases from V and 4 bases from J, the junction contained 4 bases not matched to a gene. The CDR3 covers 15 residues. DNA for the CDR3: TGCGCCAGCAGCCTTAAGGACAGGGGTAATGAAAAACTGTTTTTT. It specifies CASSLKDRGNEKLFF.

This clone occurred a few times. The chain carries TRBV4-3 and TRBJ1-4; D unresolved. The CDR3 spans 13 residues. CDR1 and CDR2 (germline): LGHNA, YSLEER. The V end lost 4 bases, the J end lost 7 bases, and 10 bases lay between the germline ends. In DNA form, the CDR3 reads TGCGCCAGCAGCCGGGCCAAAAGTGAAAAACTGTTTTTT. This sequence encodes CASSRAKSEKLFF.

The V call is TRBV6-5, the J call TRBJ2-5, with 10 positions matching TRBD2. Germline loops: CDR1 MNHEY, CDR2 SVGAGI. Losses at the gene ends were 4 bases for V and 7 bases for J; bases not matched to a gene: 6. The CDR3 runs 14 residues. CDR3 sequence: CASSSSGGSGTQYF. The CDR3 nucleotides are TGTGCCAGCAGTTCTAGCGGGGGTAGTGGGACCCAGTACTTC.

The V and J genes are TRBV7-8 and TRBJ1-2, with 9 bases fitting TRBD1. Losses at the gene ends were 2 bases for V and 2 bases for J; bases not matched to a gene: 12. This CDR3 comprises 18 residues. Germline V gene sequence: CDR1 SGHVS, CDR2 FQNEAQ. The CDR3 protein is CASSLWWIRDRENYGYTF. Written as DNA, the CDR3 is TGTGCCAGCAGCTTATGGTGGATCCGGGACAGGGAGAACTATGGCTACACCTTC.

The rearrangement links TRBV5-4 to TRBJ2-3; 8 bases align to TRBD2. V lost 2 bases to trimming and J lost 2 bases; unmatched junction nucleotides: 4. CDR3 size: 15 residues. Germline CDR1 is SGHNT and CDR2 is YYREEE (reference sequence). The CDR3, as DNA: TGTGCCAGCAGCTTAGCGGGGGTCTCCACAGATACGCAGTATTTT. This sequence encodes CASSLAGVSTDTQYF.

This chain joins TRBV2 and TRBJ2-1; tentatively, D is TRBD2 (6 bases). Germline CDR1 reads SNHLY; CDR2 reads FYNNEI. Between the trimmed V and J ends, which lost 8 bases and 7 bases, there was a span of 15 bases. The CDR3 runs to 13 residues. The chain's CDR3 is CASARDSLNEQFF. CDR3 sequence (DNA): TGTGCCAGCGCTAGGGACTCGTTAAATGAGCAGTTCTTC.

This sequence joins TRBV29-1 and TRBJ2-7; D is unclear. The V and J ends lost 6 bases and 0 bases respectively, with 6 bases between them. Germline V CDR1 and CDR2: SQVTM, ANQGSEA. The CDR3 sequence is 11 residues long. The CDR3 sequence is CSVRSSYEQYF. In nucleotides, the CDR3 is TGCAGCGTGCGAAGCTCCTACGAGCAGTACTTC.

In nucleotides, the CDR3 is TGTGCCAGCAGTGAACGGCGTCAGGGATCCTCACCCCTCCACTTT. It specifies CASSERRQGSSPLHF. This chain uses TRBV6-1 with TRBJ1-6; tentatively, D is TRBD1 (5 bases). From germline, CDR1 is MNHNS and CDR2 SASEGT. This CDR3 spans 15 amino acids. V lost 2 bases, J lost 10 bases, and 15 bases lay in between.

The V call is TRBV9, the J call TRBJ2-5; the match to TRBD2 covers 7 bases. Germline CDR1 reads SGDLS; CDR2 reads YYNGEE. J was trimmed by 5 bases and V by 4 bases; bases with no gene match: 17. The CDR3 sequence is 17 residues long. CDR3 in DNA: TGTGCCAGCAGCCCTTCGGCGGGAGACAGCGGCTGGGAGACCCAGTACTTC. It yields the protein CASSPSAGDSGWETQYF.

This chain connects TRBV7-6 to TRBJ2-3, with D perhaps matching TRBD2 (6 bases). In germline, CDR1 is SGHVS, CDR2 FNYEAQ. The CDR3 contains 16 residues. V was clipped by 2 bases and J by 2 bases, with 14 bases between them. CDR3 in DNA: TGTGCCAGCAGCTTATTGGAGGGAATGTTCACAGATACGCAGTATTTT. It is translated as CASSLLEGMFTDTQYF. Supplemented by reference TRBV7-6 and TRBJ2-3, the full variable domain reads GAGVSQSPRYKVTKRGQDVALRCDPISGHVSLYWYRQALGQGPEFLTYFNYEAQQDKSGLPNDRFSAERPEGSISTLTIQRTEQRDSAMYRCASSLLEGMFTDTQYFGPGTRLTVL.

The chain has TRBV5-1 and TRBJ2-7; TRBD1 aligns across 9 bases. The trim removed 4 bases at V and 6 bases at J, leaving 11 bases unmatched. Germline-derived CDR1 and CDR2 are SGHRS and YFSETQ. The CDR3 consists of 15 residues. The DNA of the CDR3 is TGCGCCAGCAGCGTACTCGACAGGGGGAGAAGCGAGCAGTACTTC. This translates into CASSVLDRGRSEQYF.

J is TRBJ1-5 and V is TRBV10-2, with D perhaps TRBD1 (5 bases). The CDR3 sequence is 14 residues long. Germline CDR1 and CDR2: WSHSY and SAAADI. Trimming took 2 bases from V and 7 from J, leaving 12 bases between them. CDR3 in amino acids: CASSEQGRVQPQHF. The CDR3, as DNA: TGCGCCAGCAGTGAGCAGGGTAGAGTCCAGCCCCAGCATTTT.

CDR3 nucleotides: TGCGCCAGCAGTGAGTACAATCTACTCCGGGACAGGGGTAAATGTTGTCAGCCCCAGCATTTT. This sequence encodes CASSEYNLLRDRGKCCQPQHF. J is TRBJ1-5 and V is TRBV10-1, with 10 nucleotides matching TRBD1. CDR1 is WNHNN and CDR2 is SYGVQD in the germline V gene (reference sequence). The CDR3 is 21 amino acids. Trimming removed 1 base from V and 6 bases from J; junction bases left unmatched: 21.

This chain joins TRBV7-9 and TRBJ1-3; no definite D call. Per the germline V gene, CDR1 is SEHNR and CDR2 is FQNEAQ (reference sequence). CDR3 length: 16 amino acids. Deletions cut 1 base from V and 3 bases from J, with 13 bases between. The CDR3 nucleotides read TGTGCCAGCAGCTTAGAGGATCCGGGTGGTGGAAACACCATATATTTT. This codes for CASSLEDPGGGNTIYF. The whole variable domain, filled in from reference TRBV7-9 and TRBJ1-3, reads DTGVSQNPRHKITKRGQNVTFRCDPISEHNRLYWYRQTLGQGPEFLTYFQNEAQLEKSRLLSDRFSAERPKGSFSTLEIQRTEQGDSAMYLCASSLEDPGGGNTIYFGEGSWLTVV.

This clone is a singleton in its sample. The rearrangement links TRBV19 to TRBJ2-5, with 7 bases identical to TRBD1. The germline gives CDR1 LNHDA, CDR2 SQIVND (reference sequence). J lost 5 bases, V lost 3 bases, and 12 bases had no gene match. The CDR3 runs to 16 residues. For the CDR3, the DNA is TGTGCCAGTAGTATTCCCACAGGGGATGGACGGGAGACCCAGTACTTC. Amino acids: CASSIPTGDGRETQYF.

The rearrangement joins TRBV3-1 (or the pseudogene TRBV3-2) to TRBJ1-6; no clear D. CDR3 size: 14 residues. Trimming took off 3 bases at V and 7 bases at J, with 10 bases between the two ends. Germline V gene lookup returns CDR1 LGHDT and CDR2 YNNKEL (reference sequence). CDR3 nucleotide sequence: TGTGCCAGCAGCCAGGGCTTGGGCAATTCACCCCTCCACTTT. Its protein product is CASSQGLGNSPLHF.

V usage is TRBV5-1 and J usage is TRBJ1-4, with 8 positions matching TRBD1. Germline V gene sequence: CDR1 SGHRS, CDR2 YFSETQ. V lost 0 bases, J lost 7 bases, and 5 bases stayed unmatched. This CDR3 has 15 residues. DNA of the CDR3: TGCGCCAGCAGCTTGGGGACAGGGAAGGGTGAAAAACTGTTTTTT. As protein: CASSLGTGKGEKLFF. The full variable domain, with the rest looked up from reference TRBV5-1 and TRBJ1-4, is KAGVTQTPRYLIKTRGQQVTLSCSPISGHRSVSWYQQTPGQGLQFLFEYFSETQRNKGNFPGRFSGRQFSNSRSEMNVSTLELGDSALYLCASSLGTGKGEKLFFGSGTQLSVL.

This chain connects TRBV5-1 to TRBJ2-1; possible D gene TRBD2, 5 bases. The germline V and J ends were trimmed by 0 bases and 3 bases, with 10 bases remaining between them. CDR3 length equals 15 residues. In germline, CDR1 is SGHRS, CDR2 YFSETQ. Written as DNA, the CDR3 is TGCGCCAGCAGCTTGGGGACTTCTGTCTACAATGAGCAGTTCTTC. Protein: CASSLGTSVYNEQFF.

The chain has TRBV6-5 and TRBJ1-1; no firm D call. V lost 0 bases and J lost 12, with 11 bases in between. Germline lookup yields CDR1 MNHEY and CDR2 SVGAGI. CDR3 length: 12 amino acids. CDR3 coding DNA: TGTGCCAGCAGTTACTCGAACGGCGGAACTTTCTTT. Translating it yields CASSYSNGGTFF.

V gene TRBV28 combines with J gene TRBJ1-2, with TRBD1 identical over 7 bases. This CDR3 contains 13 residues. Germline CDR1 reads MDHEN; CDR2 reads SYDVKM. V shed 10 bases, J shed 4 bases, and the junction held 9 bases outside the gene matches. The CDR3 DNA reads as TGTGCCACCGCGGTACAGGGGTCCTATGGCTACACCTTC. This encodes CATAVQGSYGYTF.

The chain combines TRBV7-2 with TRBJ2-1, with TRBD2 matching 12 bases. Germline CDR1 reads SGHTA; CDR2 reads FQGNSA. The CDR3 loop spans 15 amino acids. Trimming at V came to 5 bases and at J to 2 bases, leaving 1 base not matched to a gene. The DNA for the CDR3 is TGTGCCAGCAGCCCTAGCGGGGGGGCCTACAATGAGCAGTTCTTC. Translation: CASSPSGGAYNEQFF.